Below, 30 T cell receptor beta chains from the same sample are listed, as sequenced in a study of blood T cell repertoires in COVID-19 (dated by TCRdb to 2018 to 2020). The library was generated by the immunoSEQ multiplex PCR assay. As stored in TCRdb, this immuneACCESS dataset retains in-frame rearrangements with V and J assigned. A fraction of the clones does not appear; measured against another copy, unresolved V genes explain less than half of the discrepancy, and the remainder lacks a known reason. The sample table shows more than 110,000 clones, and more than 80% are seen once. The top ten clones comprise approximately 4.5% of the sample. Material: PBMCs or T cells enriched from blood (not recorded which). These receptors were obtained from a man in his fifties who had recovered from COVID-19.

The chain links TRBV19 to TRBJ1-5; perhaps TRBD1 as D (5 bases). Per germline, CDR1 LNHDA and CDR2 SQIVND (reference sequence). Deletions cut 5 bases from V and 4 bases from J, with 12 bases between. The CDR3 has 14 residues. This chain's CDR3 is CASSRGGGNQPQHF. CDR3 sequence (DNA): TGTGCCAGTAGTCGCGGGGGTGGGAATCAGCCCCAGCATTTT.

The table lists this clone with a few counts. The chain combines TRBV5-1 with TRBJ2-7, with TRBD1 as a possible D gene (5 bases). Trimming removed 4 bases at V and 5 bases at J, with 10 bases between. In germline, CDR1 is SGHRS, CDR2 YFSETQ. The CDR3 is made up of 12 amino acids. The CDR3 DNA reads TGCGCCAGCAGCCATCAGGGAAACGAGCAGTACTTC. Translation gives CASSHQGNEQYF.

The chain uses TRBV18 and TRBJ1-1, with TRBD1 matching over 9 bases. Germline V gene lookup returns CDR1 KGHSH and CDR2 LQKENI. The junction had 6 bases not matched to a gene; V was cut back by 0 bases and J by 1 base. The CDR3 contains 17 residues. CDR3 in DNA: TGTGCCAGCTCACCACCAGGACAGGGGACAAAGAACACTGAAGCTTTCTTT. Translation: CASSPPGQGTKNTEAFF.

The V call is TRBV5-1, the J call TRBJ2-3; TRBD2 agrees at 11 bases. The germline V gene has CDR1 SGHRS and CDR2 YFSETQ. V shed 2 bases, J shed 5 bases, and the junction held 10 bases outside the gene matches. The CDR3 is 17 amino acids. The CDR3 region is CASSFTSGGLGLDTQYF. The DNA of the CDR3 is TGCGCCAGCAGCTTTACTAGCGGGGGCCTCGGATTAGATACGCAGTATTTT.

The chain recombines TRBV5-1 with TRBJ2-7; 13 bases are shared with TRBD2. The trim removed 0 bases at V and 1 base at J, leaving 1 base unmatched. The CDR3 has 16 amino acids. CDR1 SGHRS and CDR2 YFSETQ come from the germline V gene. As DNA, the CDR3 is TGCGCCAGCAGCTTGGGGACTAGCGGGGGTTCCTACGAGCAGTACTTC. This encodes CASSLGTSGGSYEQYF.

This clone was seen once. The chain links TRBV3-1 (or the pseudogene TRBV3-2) to TRBJ2-7; possibly TRBD1 for D (6 bases). CDR1 and CDR2 (germline): LGHDT, YNNKEL (reference sequence). The CDR3 spans 15 residues. V lost 4 bases and J lost 0, with 13 bases in between. CDR3 loop: CASSLRTASSYEQYF. In nucleotides, the CDR3 is TGTGCCAGCAGCCTGCGGACAGCCTCCTCCTACGAGCAGTACTTC.

The chain recombines TRBV7-9 with TRBJ1-6, with D possibly TRBD1 on 5 matching bases. The V end lost 5 bases, the J end lost 8 bases, and 13 bases lay between the germline ends. The length of the CDR3 is 14 residues. CDR1 SEHNR and CDR2 FQNEAQ come from the germline V gene (reference sequence). CDR3 in amino acids: CASSVGQTDSPLHF. The CDR3 region has the DNA TGTGCCAGCAGCGTGGGGCAGACGGATTCACCCCTCCACTTT.

The rearrangement joins TRBV6-1 to TRBJ1-2, with 7 nucleotides matching TRBD1. Trimming cost V 3 bases and J 4 bases; bases outside gene matches: 8. There are 15 residues in the CDR3. Germline lookup yields CDR1 MNHNS and CDR2 SASEGT. CDR3 in amino acids: CASSEGGTEIYGYTF. For the CDR3, the DNA is TGTGCCAGCAGTGAGGGTGGGACAGAAATCTATGGCTACACCTTC.

The chain uses TRBV7-2 and TRBJ2-5, with D perhaps matching TRBD1 (6 bases). V was pared by 0 bases and J by 1 base, with 6 bases between. Germline V gene data show CDR1 as SGHTA and CDR2 as FQGNSA. The CDR3 has 14 amino acids. The CDR3 region has the DNA TGTGCCAGCAGCTTAGCGGGGGCCCAAGAGACCCAGTACTTC. It encodes CASSLAGAQETQYF. Drawing the rest from reference TRBV7-2 and TRBJ2-5, the complete variable domain is GAGVSQSPSNKVTEKGKDVELRCDPISGHTALYWYRQSLGQGLEFLIYFQGNSAPDKSGLPSDRFSAERTGGSVSTLTIQRTQQEDSAVYLCASSLAGAQETQYFGPGTRLLVL.

This clone was recorded a few times. The V call is TRBV4-2, the J call TRBJ1-6; D gene ambiguous. Per germline, CDR1 LGHNA and CDR2 YNFKEQ. CDR3 length: 15 amino acids. V was shortened by 0 bases and J by 9 bases, with 12 bases between the two germline ends. The DNA of the CDR3 is TGTGCCAGCAGCCAAGACCGGGGAACACTTTCACCCCTCCACTTT. It specifies CASSQDRGTLSPLHF.

The table lists this clone with a count of one. The rearrangement links TRBV27 to TRBJ2-2; D perhaps matches TRBD1 (6 bases). This CDR3 region has 16 residues. Germline CDR1 MNHEY, CDR2 SMNVEV (reference sequence). Trimming shortened V by 5 bases and J by 6 bases, and 19 bases separated the two germline ends. The CDR3 sequence: CASSPPRQGWAGELFF. The CDR3 DNA is TGTGCCAGCAGTCCCCCCCGGCAGGGGTGGGCCGGGGAGCTGTTTTTT.

The chain recombines TRBV29-1 with TRBJ2-1; 10 bases align to TRBD1. This CDR3 is built from 13 residues. The junction had 4 bases not matched to a gene; V was cut back by 4 bases and J by 7 bases. Germline loops: CDR1 SQVTM, CDR2 ANQGSEA. CDR3 amino acids: CSVATGGVNEQFF. CDR3 sequence (DNA): TGCAGCGTTGCGACAGGGGGCGTAAATGAGCAGTTCTTC.

This clone was seen just once. The chain employs TRBV11-3 and TRBJ2-5; a possible D gene is TRBD1 (7 bases). Germline-derived CDR1 and CDR2 are SGHNT and YENEEA. This CDR3 has 13 residues. Trimming removed 5 bases from V and 5 bases from J, with 12 bases in between. The CDR3 sequence: CASSQGGSETQYF. The CDR3 region has the DNA TGTGCCAGCAGCCAGGGGGGAAGCGAGACCCAGTACTTC. Filled out from reference TRBV11-3 and TRBJ2-5, the complete variable domain reads EAGVVQSPRYKIIEKKQPVAFWCNPISGHNTLYWYLQNLGQGPELLIRYENEEAVDDSQLPKDRFSAERLKGVDSTLKIQPAELGDSAVYLCASSQGGSETQYFGPGTRLLVL.

The chain uses TRBV28 and TRBJ2-3; TRBD1 aligns across 7 bases. Trimming at V came to 6 bases and at J to 1 base, leaving 7 bases not matched to a gene. Germline assignment: CDR1 MDHEN and CDR2 SYDVKM. This CDR3 is built from 15 residues. The CDR3 DNA follows: TGTGCCAGCAGCTTTGGGACAGCCCGCACAGATACGCAGTATTTT. It translates to CASSFGTARTDTQYF.

The rearrangement uses TRBV6-5 and TRBJ1-2, with D perhaps TRBD1 (5 bases). The CDR3 spans 16 residues. CDR1 is MNHEY and CDR2 is SVGAGI in the germline V gene. The V end lost 0 bases, the J end lost 0 bases, and 11 bases lay between the germline ends. In nucleotides, the CDR3 is TGTGCCAGCAGTTACTCGATGGCAGGGTCTAACTATGGCTACACCTTC. Translated, it gives CASSYSMAGSNYGYTF.

This sequence joins TRBV28 and TRBJ2-7; no definite D call. Per germline, CDR1 MDHEN and CDR2 SYDVKM. Trimming removed 3 bases from V and 2 bases from J, with 8 bases in between. The CDR3 consists of 13 residues. CDR3 sequence (DNA): TGTGCCAGCAGTTTGCAAACTGCCTACGAGCAGTACTTC. Amino acid sequence: CASSLQTAYEQYF.

This chain joins TRBV28 and TRBJ1-6; unclear D gene. This CDR3 has 17 amino acids. CDR1 and CDR2 (germline): MDHEN, SYDVKM. The V end was cut by 4 bases, the J end by 2 bases, with 15 bases between. CDR3: CASSYRQGGTYNSPLHF. The CDR3 nucleotides are TGTGCCAGCAGTTACCGTCAAGGCGGGACCTATAATTCACCCCTCCACTTT.

V is TRBV28 and J is TRBJ2-7, with D possibly being TRBD2 (6 bases). The V and J ends lost 6 bases and 7 bases respectively, with 10 bases between them. The CDR3 totals 11 residues. Germline CDR1 MDHEN, CDR2 SYDVKM. CDR3 sequence reads: CASSLGGEQYV. CDR3 coding DNA: TGTGCCAGCAGCCTAGGAGGGGAGCAGTACGTC.

The rearrangement uses TRBV28 and TRBJ1-4; TRBD1 aligns across 7 bases. J was trimmed by 5 bases and V by 5 bases; bases with no gene match: 8. Germline V gene lookup returns CDR1 MDHEN and CDR2 SYDVKM. The CDR3 has 15 residues. The CDR3 region is CASSAAGTENEKLFF. The CDR3 coding sequence is TGTGCCAGCAGTGCAGCTGGGACAGAAAATGAAAAACTGTTTTTT.

The rearrangement links TRBV19 to TRBJ1-6; tentative D call: TRBD1 (5 bases). This CDR3 region has 16 residues. V lost 5 bases to trimming and J lost 2 bases, with 13 bases between them. Germline CDR1 and CDR2: LNHDA and SQIVND (reference sequence). The DNA of the CDR3 is TGTGCCAGTAGTTTCCAGGGATGGACCTATAATTCACCCCTCCACTTT. This sequence encodes CASSFQGWTYNSPLHF.

V and J are TRBV27 and TRBJ2-1; D possibly corresponds to TRBD1 (8 bases). Germline V gene data show CDR1 as MNHEY and CDR2 as SMNVEV (reference sequence). V lost 3 bases and J 8 bases, leaving 17 bases between the germline ends. The CDR3 sequence is 15 residues long. CDR3 sequence: CASSLSNRGRDEQFF. As DNA, the CDR3 is TGTGCCAGCAGTTTGTCAAACAGGGGGAGGGATGAGCAGTTCTTC.

This clone was recorded once. The CDR3, as DNA: TGTGCCAGCAGCCAAGATTCCCCAGGGGCTAGCACAGATACGCAGTATTTT. This encodes CASSQDSPGASTDTQYF. V is TRBV3-1 (or the pseudogene TRBV3-2) and J is TRBJ2-3; D is perhaps TRBD1 (6 bases). V was pared by 0 bases and J by 0 bases, with 13 bases between. This CDR3 has 17 residues. Germline V CDR1 and CDR2: LGHDT, YNNKEL (reference sequence).

The J gene is TRBJ1-3, the V gene TRBV5-1; D is possibly TRBD1 (5 bases). Germline V gene lookup returns CDR1 SGHRS and CDR2 YFSETQ. Trimming cost V 3 bases and J 0 bases, with 7 bases left between them. The CDR3 covers 14 residues. The CDR3 region is CASSSTDSGNTIYF. Written as DNA, the CDR3 is TGCGCCAGCAGCTCGACAGACTCTGGAAACACCATATATTTT.

This clone appeared once. This chain uses TRBV12-3 or TRBV12-4 with TRBJ2-6, with D perhaps TRBD1 (6 bases). CDR3 length: 13 residues. V lost 5 bases and J lost 12, with 14 bases in between. CDR3 sequence reads: CASSIRTAAVLTF. In DNA form, the CDR3 reads TGTGCCAGCAGTATTAGGACAGCCGCCGTCCTGACTTTC.

The chain employs TRBV7-2 and TRBJ2-5; 8 bases align to TRBD2. Germline lookup yields CDR1 SGHTA and CDR2 FQGNSA. This CDR3 region has 15 residues. Germline trimming cut 5 bases from V and 4 bases from J; bases unmatched to any gene: 9. CDR3 in amino acids: CASSPRAGGRETQYF. As DNA, the CDR3 is TGTGCCAGCAGCCCTAGGGCGGGAGGAAGAGAGACCCAGTACTTC.

The CDR3 reads CSVVADTTNEKLFF. The CDR3 nucleotides read TGCAGCGTTGTGGCAGATACAACTAATGAAAAACTGTTTTTT. V gene TRBV29-1 combines with J gene TRBJ1-4; no firm D call. Trimming took off 4 bases at V and 0 bases at J, with 9 bases between the two ends. The CDR3 extends over 14 amino acids. Germline-derived CDR1 and CDR2 are SQVTM and ANQGSEA. Looking up the rest from reference TRBV29-1 and TRBJ1-4 gives the full variable domain: SAVISQKPSRDICQRGTSLTIQCQVDSQVTMMFWYRQQPGQSLTLIATANQGSEATYESGFVIDKFPISRPNLTFSTLTVSNMSPEDSSIYLCSVVADTTNEKLFFGSGTQLSVL.

The rearrangement joins TRBV24-1 to TRBJ1-5; 9 positions match TRBD1. Per the germline V gene, CDR1 is KGHDR and CDR2 is SFDVKD. J lost 5 bases, V lost 4 bases, and 5 bases had no gene match. The CDR3 spans 15 residues. The CDR3 here is CATSDPGQGYQPQHF. As DNA, the CDR3 is TGTGCCACCAGTGACCCTGGACAGGGGTATCAGCCCCAGCATTTT.

The rearrangement uses TRBV7-9 and TRBJ1-6; 7 nucleotides align to TRBD1. Per germline, CDR1 SEHNR and CDR2 FQNEAQ (reference sequence). This CDR3 comprises 15 residues. V was clipped by 1 base and J by 5 bases; unmatched bases: 2. Here the CDR3 reads CASSLVGTDNSPLHF. DNA for the CDR3: TGTGCCAGCAGCTTAGTTGGGACAGATAATTCACCCCTCCACTTT.

This chain uses TRBV28 with TRBJ1-1; D perhaps matches TRBD1 (6 bases). This CDR3 has 13 residues. Trimming cost V 7 bases and J 9 bases, with 18 bases left between them. Germline V gene lookup returns CDR1 MDHEN and CDR2 SYDVKM. The CDR3 region has the DNA TGTGCCAGCATAACACTACAGGGAAGCAAAGCTTTCTTT. This encodes CASITLQGSKAFF. Variable domain in full (rest from reference TRBV28 and TRBJ1-1): DVKVTQSSRYLVKRTGEKVFLECVQDMDHENMFWYRQDPGLGLRLIYFSYDVKMKEKGDIPEGYSVSREKKERFSLILESASTNQTSMYLCASITLQGSKAFFGQGTRLTVV.

This chain joins TRBV19 and TRBJ2-3, with a weak D call TRBD2 (6 bases). The CDR3 contains 16 residues. The germline V gene has CDR1 LNHDA and CDR2 SQIVND (reference sequence). V lost 4 bases and J 7 bases, leaving 21 bases between the germline ends. The DNA for the CDR3 is TGTGCCAGTAGTAAAAGGCCGCCACCGGGAGACAATACGCAGTATTTT. Amino acid sequence: CASSKRPPPGDNTQYF. The full variable domain, completed using reference TRBV19 and TRBJ2-3, is DGGITQSPKYLFRKEGQNVTLSCEQNLNHDAMYWYRQDPGQGLRLIYYSQIVNDFQKGDIAEGYSVSREKKESFPLTVTSAQKNPTAFYLCASSKRPPPGDNTQYFGPGTRLTVL.